Presented here are 31 T cell receptor beta chains from one specimen sequenced in a study of post-analysis software for immune sequencing data. Findings and caveats of the study: Five TRBV segments, including TRBV5-6, TRBV5-1 and TRBV20-1, were more frequent in patients than controls.

cDNA libraries for TCR beta contained unique molecular identifiers. TCRdb independently ran MiXCR on the PCR reads; one entry per CDR3 protein. The table records 820,000 or so distinct CDR3 sequences, around 53% of them present only once. These receptors are not linked to any known antigen. Sequenced material: blood. These receptor sequences come from a girl aged 5 to 17 with multiple sclerosis.

This sequence joins TRBV20-1 and TRBJ2-7, with TRBD1 matching over 9 bases. The CDR3 has 13 amino acids. V trimming: 6 bases; J trimming: 3 bases; junction bases outside the gene matches: 6. Germline loops: CDR1 DFQATT, CDR2 SNEGSKA (reference sequence). The CDR3: CSATGTGLYEQYF. CDR3 coding DNA: TGCAGTGCAACCGGGACAGGGCTCTACGAGCAGTACTTC.

V gene TRBV11-2 combines with J gene TRBJ2-7, with 9 bases matching TRBD1. In germline, CDR1 is SGHAT, CDR2 FQNNGV. V gave up 5 bases and J gave up 3 bases; unmatched junction bases: 8. The CDR3 runs 15 residues. CDR3 bases: TGTGCCAGCAGCCAAAGGGACAGGGCAAGCTACGAGCAGTACTTC. Its translation: CASSQRDRASYEQYF.

The J gene is TRBJ2-1, the V gene TRBV5-1; D remains ambiguous. The V gene lost 0 bases and the J gene lost 0 bases, with 13 bases spanning the gap. The CDR3 has 17 amino acids. CDR1 is SGHRS, CDR2 YFSETQ, per germline. The CDR3 protein is CASSLGRSRSSYNEQFF. The CDR3, as DNA: TGCGCCAGCAGCTTGGGTCGGTCCAGAAGCTCCTACAATGAGCAGTTCTTC.

This clonotype has more than one count but fewer than ten. V gene TRBV9 combines with J gene TRBJ2-7, with TRBD2 matching over 13 bases. The closer fit of TRBJ2-5 to the DNA end suggests the J call may be wrong. The CDR3 is 16 residues long. Germline-derived CDR1 and CDR2 are SGDLS and YYNGEE. CDR3 protein: CASSPGLAGAQETQYF. In DNA form, the CDR3 reads TGTGCCAGCAGCCCCGGACTAGCGGGAGCCCAAGAGACCCAGTACTTC.

Regarding this clonotype: At one end, the junction sequence differs from germline, possibly due to a read error. In DNA, the CDR3 is TGCAGTGCTAGTAGGGACAGCACAGATACGCGGTATTTT. Protein: CSASRDSTDTRYF. The rearrangement joins TRBV20-1 to TRBJ2-3; 7 bases fit TRBD1. Germline values: CDR1 DFQATT, CDR2 SNEGSKA (reference sequence). The CDR3 consists of 13 residues.

The chain joins TRBV9 to TRBJ2-3, with TRBD1 matching over 12 bases. From germline, CDR1 is SGDLS and CDR2 YYNGEE. The CDR3 is 16 residues long. With V trimmed by 4 bases and J by 2 bases, 5 bases remained unmatched. The CDR3 nucleotides read TGTGCCAGCAGCCTGGGACAGGGGGCTAACACAGATACGCAGTATTTT. Protein product: CASSLGQGANTDTQYF.

This clonotype was picked up one time. The chain couples TRBV5-1 to TRBJ2-7; D not certain. The germline V gene encodes CDR1 SGHRS and CDR2 YFSETQ. Trimming cost V 0 bases and J 7 bases, with 8 bases left between them. The CDR3 runs to 12 residues. The CDR3 loop reads CASSLEPQEQYF. The DNA of the CDR3 is TGCGCCAGCAGCTTGGAACCCCAGGAGCAGTACTTC.

The CDR3 DNA is TGCAGCGTCCAACTGGCGGGAGGGTACACAGATACGCAGTATTTT. Its translation: CSVQLAGGYTDTQYF. The chain links TRBV29-1 to TRBJ2-3, with TRBD2 matching 9 bases. The CDR3 spans 15 residues. J lost 2 bases, V lost 6 bases, and 9 bases had no gene match. Germline V gene sequence: CDR1 SQVTM, CDR2 ANQGSEA.

The V and J genes are TRBV10-3 and TRBJ1-2; 7 bases map to TRBD1. J gave up 2 bases and V 6 bases, and 3 bases lay outside the gene matches. Germline CDR1 reads ENHRY; CDR2 reads SYGVKD. The CDR3 sequence is 13 residues long. The CDR3 DNA reads as TGTGCCATCAGAGACAGGGACAACTATGGCTACACCTTC. Protein product: CAIRDRDNYGYTF.

This chain links TRBV29-1 with TRBJ2-7; TRBD1 matches 8 bases. The CDR3 spans 17 residues. The germline V gene encodes CDR1 SQVTM and CDR2 ANQGSEA. The ends lost 7 bases at V and 2 bases at J; junction bases unmatched: 19. The CDR3 region has the DNA TGCAGCGCCATAATCCAGGGACAGGCCCGATTTACCTACGAGCAGTACTTC. This gives the protein CSAIIQGQARFTYEQYF.

This chain joins TRBV29-1 and TRBJ2-7; 8 bases agree with TRBD2. Trimming at V came to 4 bases and at J to 6 bases, leaving 17 bases not matched to a gene. CDR3 length: 16 amino acids. Germline CDR1 is SQVTM and CDR2 is ANQGSEA. CDR3 region: CSVASVVQAGDLEQYF. CDR3 DNA: TGCAGCGTTGCCAGTGTGGTCCAAGCGGGAGATCTCGAGCAGTACTTC.

The genes are TRBV12-3 or TRBV12-4 and TRBJ2-7; D may be TRBD1 (5 bases). This CDR3 spans 13 amino acids. Trimming took off 7 bases at V and 4 bases at J, with 14 bases between the two ends. CDR3 loop: CASTPRAGYEQYF. The CDR3 nucleotides are TGTGCCAGCACCCCTAGGGCAGGGTACGAGCAGTACTTC.

Only a few counts were recorded for this clonotype. A much bigger clone sits one base away, suggesting this may be a read error. V gene TRBV29-1 combines with J gene TRBJ2-7; 8 bases map to TRBD2. This CDR3 is built from 15 residues. V dropped 5 bases and J dropped 6; count of bases not matched to a gene: 15. Germline V gene lookup returns CDR1 SQVTM and CDR2 ANQGSEA. The CDR3 reads CSVWGTREGTSEQYF. In DNA form, the CDR3 reads TGCAGCGTTTGGGGGACCCGGGAGGGCACATCCGAGCAGTACTTC.

This clonotype came up a few times. The chain links TRBV10-3 to TRBJ1-6, with D tentatively TRBD1 (6 bases). V lost 0 bases and J 9 bases, leaving 15 bases between the germline ends. CDR3 length: 16 amino acids. The V gene's germline CDR1 is ENHRY and CDR2 SYGVKD. The CDR3 loop is CAISESRGGPGSPLHF. Written as DNA, the CDR3 is TGTGCCATCAGTGAGTCTCGCGGGGGGCCGGGTTCACCCCTCCACTTT.

As to this clonotype: Germline is not matched at one junction end, which may reflect a read error. This chain uses TRBV20-1 with TRBJ1-4; possible D gene TRBD1, 5 bases. Per the germline V gene, CDR1 is DFQATT and CDR2 is SNEGSKA (reference sequence). The length of the CDR3 is 15 residues. CDR3 sequence (DNA): TGCAGTGCAGTTCGGGGGAGAGCAACTAATGAAAAACGGTTTTTT. This sequence encodes CSAVRGRATNEKRFF.

V gene TRBV21-1 combines with J gene TRBJ2-3; the table's D call TRBD2 went unverified against the DNA. TRBV21-1 is annotated as a pseudogene. The CDR3 runs to 18 residues. CDR3 sequence reads: CASSPRGLAGWMRDTQYF. CDR3 DNA: TGTGCCAGCAGCCCCCGCGGGCTAGCGGGTTGGATGAGAGATACGCAGTATTTT.

This chain uses TRBV3-1 with TRBJ2-3; TRBD2 is a possible D gene (5 bases). There are 15 residues in the CDR3. Trimming took off 1 base at V and 3 bases at J, with 11 bases between the two ends. Germline loops: CDR1 LGHDT, CDR2 YNNKEL (reference sequence). The CDR3 here is CASSQGSASTDTQYF. CDR3 nucleotides: TGTGCCAGCAGCCAAGGTAGCGCCAGTACAGATACGCAGTATTTT.

This clonotype was detected a few times. The V gene is TRBV7-2, the J gene TRBJ2-7, with D maybe TRBD1 (5 bases). This CDR3 comprises 15 residues. V was clipped by 5 bases and J by 4 bases, with 18 bases between them. The germline V gene has CDR1 SGHTA and CDR2 FQGNSA. The CDR3 region has the DNA TGTGCCAGCAGCCAACGTCTTGGACAAGAGTACGAGCAGTACTTC. Its translation is CASSQRLGQEYEQYF.

This rearrangement joins TRBV7-9 to TRBJ2-7; 8 bases match TRBD2. Unmatched junction bases numbered 7, after V lost 4 bases and J lost 2 bases. Germline V gives CDR1 SEHNR, CDR2 FQNEAQ (reference sequence). The CDR3 spans 15 residues. The CDR3 here is CASSSEREGPYEQYF. The CDR3 bases are TGTGCCAGCAGCTCTGAACGGGAGGGCCCCTACGAGCAGTACTTC.

V gene TRBV5-1 combines with J gene TRBJ2-1; 8 bases are shared with TRBD2. Germline loops: CDR1 SGHRS, CDR2 YFSETQ. CDR3 length: 17 amino acids. With V trimmed by 2 bases and J by 3 bases, 10 bases remained unmatched. The CDR3 DNA is TGCGCCAGCAGCTTTGACCCAACTAGCGGAAACTACAATGAGCAGTTCTTC. It yields the protein CASSFDPTSGNYNEQFF.

The rearrangement links TRBV5-1 to TRBJ2-7, with D possibly matching TRBD2 (6 bases). Germline values: CDR1 SGHRS, CDR2 YFSETQ. V lost 0 bases and J 2 bases, leaving 18 bases between the germline ends. The CDR3 is made up of 17 amino acids. The CDR3 sequence: CASSLDFFGGPAYEQYF. In DNA, the CDR3 is TGCGCCAGCAGCTTGGATTTCTTCGGGGGTCCCGCCTACGAGCAGTACTTC.

The chain couples TRBV20-1 to TRBJ2-7, with 8 bases that match TRBD1. V shed 7 bases and J 1 base; nucleotides not matched to a gene: 9. Germline CDR1 and CDR2: DFQATT and SNEGSKA (reference sequence). This CDR3 is built from 14 residues. The CDR3 DNA follows: TGCAGTGTTCTCCGGGACAGGCAATCCTACGAGCAGTACTTC. It translates to CSVLRDRQSYEQYF.

The chain is built from TRBV7-8 and TRBJ2-3; TRBD1 matches 9 bases. This CDR3 region has 14 residues. Germline lookup yields CDR1 SGHVS and CDR2 FQNEAQ. Unmatched junction bases numbered 7, after V lost 5 bases and J lost 7 bases. CDR3 sequence: CASSKMDRGHTQYF. The CDR3, as DNA: TGTGCCAGCAGCAAGATGGACAGGGGACATACGCAGTATTTT.

The chain recombines TRBV2 with TRBJ2-1, with 9 bases that match TRBD2. The V gene end was trimmed by 4 bases and the J gene end by 5 bases; junction bases not matched to a gene: 6. Germline loops: CDR1 SNHLY, CDR2 FYNNEI. CDR3 length equals 15 residues. CDR3 protein: CASSVSAGGNNEQFF. The CDR3 DNA is TGTGCCAGCAGTGTATCGGCGGGAGGGAACAATGAGCAGTTCTTC.

The chain has TRBV7-9 and TRBJ2-3; TRBD1 aligns across 8 bases. In germline, CDR1 is SEHNR, CDR2 FQNEAQ (reference sequence). The CDR3 contains 16 residues. The V gene end was trimmed by 5 bases and the J gene end by 5 bases; junction bases not matched to a gene: 12. CDR3 residues: CASSSGQGPTGDTQYF. The CDR3, as DNA: TGTGCCAGCAGCAGCGGACAGGGTCCAACGGGAGATACGCAGTATTTT.

The genes are TRBV30 and TRBJ1-5; possible D gene TRBD1, 5 bases. V lost 2 bases and J 7 bases, leaving 12 bases between the germline ends. There are 13 residues in the CDR3. Looked up from germline, CDR1 is GTSNPN and CDR2 is SVGIG (reference sequence). CDR3 loop: CAWSTGGEQPQHF. The CDR3 coding sequence is TGTGCCTGGAGTACGGGGGGAGAACAGCCCCAGCATTTT.

This clonotype was seen a few times. The gene calls are TRBV5-1 and TRBJ2-7; D not resolved. Germline V gives CDR1 SGHRS, CDR2 YFSETQ. V lost 4 bases, J lost 1 base, and 6 bases lay in between. The CDR3 spans 12 residues. In DNA, the CDR3 is TGCGCCAGCAGCATCGATTCCTACGAGCAGTACTTC. Protein product: CASSIDSYEQYF. The full variable domain, rest sourced from reference TRBV5-1 and TRBJ2-7, is KAGVTQTPRYLIKTRGQQVTLSCSPISGHRSVSWYQQTPGQGLQFLFEYFSETQRNKGNFPGRFSGRQFSNSRSEMNVSTLELGDSALYLCASSIDSYEQYFGPGTRLTVT.

The chain uses TRBV12-3 or TRBV12-4 and TRBJ2-5; D is possibly TRBD1 (6 bases). Trimming cost V 4 bases and J 1 base, with 19 bases left between them. The CDR3 has 17 amino acids. CDR3 loop: CASSSLRRGHTQETQYF. DNA for the CDR3: TGTGCCAGCAGTTCCCTCCGCAGGGGACACACCCAAGAGACCCAGTACTTC.

J is TRBJ2-1 and V is TRBV20-1; D gene unclear. The length of the CDR3 is 11 residues. Trimming removed 4 bases from V and 7 bases from J, with 8 bases in between. The germline V gene encodes CDR1 DFQATT and CDR2 SNEGSKA (reference sequence). CDR3 coding DNA: TGCAGTGCTACGGGTCATAATGAGCAGTTCTTC. It codes for CSATGHNEQFF.

The chain combines TRBV12-3 or TRBV12-4 with TRBJ2-3, with 7 bases fitting TRBD2. The CDR3 is 13 residues long. V lost 4 bases and J lost 6; bases outside the gene matches: 4. The CDR3 sequence: CASSWGLRDTQYF. CDR3 coding DNA: TGTGCCAGCAGTTGGGGACTACGGGATACGCAGTATTTT.

The chain links TRBV29-1 to TRBJ2-2; perhaps TRBD1 as D (6 bases). The CDR3 has 14 residues. The germline CDR1 and CDR2 sequences are SQVTM and ANQGSEA. The germline V and J ends were trimmed by 3 bases and 7 bases, with 15 bases remaining between them. The CDR3 nucleotides read TGCAGCGTTGAGACTTGGGGGCAAGACGGGGAGCTGTTTTTT. Amino acid sequence: CSVETWGQDGELFF.